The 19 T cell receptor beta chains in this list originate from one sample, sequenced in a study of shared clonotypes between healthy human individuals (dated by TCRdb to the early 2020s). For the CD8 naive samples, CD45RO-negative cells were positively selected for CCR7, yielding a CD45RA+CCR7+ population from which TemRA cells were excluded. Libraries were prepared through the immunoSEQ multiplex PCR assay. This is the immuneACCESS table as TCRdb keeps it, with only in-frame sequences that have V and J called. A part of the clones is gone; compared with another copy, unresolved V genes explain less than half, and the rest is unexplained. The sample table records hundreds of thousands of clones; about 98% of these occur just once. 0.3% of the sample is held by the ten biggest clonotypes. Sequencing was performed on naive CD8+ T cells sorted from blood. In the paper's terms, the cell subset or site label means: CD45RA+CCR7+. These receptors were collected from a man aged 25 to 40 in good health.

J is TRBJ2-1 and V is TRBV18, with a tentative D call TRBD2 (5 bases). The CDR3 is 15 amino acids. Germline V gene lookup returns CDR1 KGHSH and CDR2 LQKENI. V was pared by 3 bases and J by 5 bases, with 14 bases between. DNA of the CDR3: TGTGCCAGCTCACCGTGGGCGGGCCGAAACAATGAGCAGTTCTTC. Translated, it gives CASSPWAGRNNEQFF.

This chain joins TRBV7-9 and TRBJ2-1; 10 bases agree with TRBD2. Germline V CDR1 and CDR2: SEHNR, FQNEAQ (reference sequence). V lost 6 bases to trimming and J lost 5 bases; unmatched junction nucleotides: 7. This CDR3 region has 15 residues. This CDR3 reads CASSPTGLANNEQFF. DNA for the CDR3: TGTGCCAGCAGTCCAACGGGACTAGCGAACAATGAGCAGTTCTTC.

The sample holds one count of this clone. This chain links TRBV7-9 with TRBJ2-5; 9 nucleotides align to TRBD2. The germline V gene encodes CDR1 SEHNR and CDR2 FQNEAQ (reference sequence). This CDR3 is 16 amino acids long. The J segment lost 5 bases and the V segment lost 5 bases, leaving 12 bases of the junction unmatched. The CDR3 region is CASSVIAGVDLETQYF. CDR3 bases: TGTGCCAGCAGCGTAATAGCGGGAGTGGATTTGGAGACCCAGTACTTC.

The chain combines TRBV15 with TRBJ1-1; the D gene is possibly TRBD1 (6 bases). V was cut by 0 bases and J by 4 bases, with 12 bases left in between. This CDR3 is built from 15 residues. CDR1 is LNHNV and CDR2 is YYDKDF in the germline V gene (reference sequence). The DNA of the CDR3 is TGTGCCACCAGCAGAGATAGGGGGATGAGCACTGAAGCTTTCTTT. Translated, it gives CATSRDRGMSTEAFF.

DNA of the CDR3: TGCGCCAGCAAAGACGGACGGGGTTCCTACAATGAGCAGTTCTTC. It is translated as CASKDGRGSYNEQFF. The chain combines TRBV4-3 with TRBJ2-1, with TRBD2 as a possible D gene (5 bases). The V end was cut by 7 bases, the J end by 1 base, with 14 bases between. Germline V lookup: CDR1 LGHNA, CDR2 YSLEER. The length of the CDR3 is 15 residues.

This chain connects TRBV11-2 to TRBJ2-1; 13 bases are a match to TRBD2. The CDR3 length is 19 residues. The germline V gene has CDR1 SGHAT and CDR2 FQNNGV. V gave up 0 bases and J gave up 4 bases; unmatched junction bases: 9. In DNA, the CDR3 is TGTGCCAGCAGCTTAGATGTACTAGCGGGAGGGTATGGATACAATGAGCAGTTCTTC. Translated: CASSLDVLAGGYGYNEQFF.

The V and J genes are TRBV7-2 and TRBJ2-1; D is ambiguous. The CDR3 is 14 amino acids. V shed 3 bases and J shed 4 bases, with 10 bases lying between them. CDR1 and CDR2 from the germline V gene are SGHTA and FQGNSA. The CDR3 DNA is TGTGCCAGCAGCTTTAGTCCCATTTACAATGAGCAGTTCTTC. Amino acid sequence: CASSFSPIYNEQFF.

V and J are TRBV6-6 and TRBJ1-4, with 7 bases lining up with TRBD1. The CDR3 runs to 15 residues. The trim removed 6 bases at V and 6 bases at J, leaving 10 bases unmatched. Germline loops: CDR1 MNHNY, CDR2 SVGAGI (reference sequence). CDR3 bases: TGTGCCAGCAGCTCTATTGACAGGGAGGATGAAAAACTGTTTTTT. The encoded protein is CASSSIDREDEKLFF.

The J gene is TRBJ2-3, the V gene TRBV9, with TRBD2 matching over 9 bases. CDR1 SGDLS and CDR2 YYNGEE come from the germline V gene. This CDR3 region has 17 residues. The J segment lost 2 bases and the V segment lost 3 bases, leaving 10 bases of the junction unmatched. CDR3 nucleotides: TGTGCCAGCAGCGACATCTCTAGCGGGGCCTACACAGATACGCAGTATTTT. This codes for CASSDISSGAYTDTQYF.

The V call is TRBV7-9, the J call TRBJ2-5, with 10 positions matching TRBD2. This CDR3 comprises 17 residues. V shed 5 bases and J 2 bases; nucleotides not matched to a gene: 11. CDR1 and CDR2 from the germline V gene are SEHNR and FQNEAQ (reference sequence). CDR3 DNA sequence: TGTGCCAGCAGCGATCCAAATCCGGGACTAGCGCAAGAGACCCAGTACTTC. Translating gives CASSDPNPGLAQETQYF.

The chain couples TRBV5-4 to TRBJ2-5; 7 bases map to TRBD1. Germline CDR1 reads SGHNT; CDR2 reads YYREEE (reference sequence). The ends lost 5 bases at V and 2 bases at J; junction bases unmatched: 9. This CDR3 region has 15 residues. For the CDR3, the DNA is TGTGCCAGCAGATCCGACAGGGAATTACAAGAGACCCAGTACTTC. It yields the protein CASRSDRELQETQYF.

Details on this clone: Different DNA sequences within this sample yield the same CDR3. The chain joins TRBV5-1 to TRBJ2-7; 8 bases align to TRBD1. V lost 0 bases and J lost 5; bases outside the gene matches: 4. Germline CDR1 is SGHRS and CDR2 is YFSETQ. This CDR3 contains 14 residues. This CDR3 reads CASSLGQGSDEQYF. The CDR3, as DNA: TGCGCCAGCAGCTTGGGACAGGGGTCTGACGAGCAGTACTTC.

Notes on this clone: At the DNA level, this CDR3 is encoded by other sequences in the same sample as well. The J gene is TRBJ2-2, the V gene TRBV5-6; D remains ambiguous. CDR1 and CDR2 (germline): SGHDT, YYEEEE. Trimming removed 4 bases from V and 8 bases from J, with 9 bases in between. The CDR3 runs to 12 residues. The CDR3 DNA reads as TGTGCCAGCAGCCTCTCGGCAGGGGAGCTGTTTTTT. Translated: CASSLSAGELFF.

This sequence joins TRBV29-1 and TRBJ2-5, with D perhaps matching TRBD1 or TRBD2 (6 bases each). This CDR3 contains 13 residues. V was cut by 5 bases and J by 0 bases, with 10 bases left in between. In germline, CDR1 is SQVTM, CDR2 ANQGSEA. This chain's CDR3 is CSVPGANQETQYF. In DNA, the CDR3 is TGCAGCGTTCCGGGGGCAAACCAAGAGACCCAGTACTTC. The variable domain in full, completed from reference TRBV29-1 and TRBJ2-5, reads SAVISQKPSRDICQRGTSLTIQCQVDSQVTMMFWYRQQPGQSLTLIATANQGSEATYESGFVIDKFPISRPNLTFSTLTVSNMSPEDSSIYLCSVPGANQETQYFGPGTRLLVL.

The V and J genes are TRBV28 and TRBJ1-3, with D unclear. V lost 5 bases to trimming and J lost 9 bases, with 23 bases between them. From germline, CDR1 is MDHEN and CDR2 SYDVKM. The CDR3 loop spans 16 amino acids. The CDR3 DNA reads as TGTGCCAGCAGTGCGATTCGGGCATTAGTACGGGGCACCATATATTTT. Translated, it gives CASSAIRALVRGTIYF.

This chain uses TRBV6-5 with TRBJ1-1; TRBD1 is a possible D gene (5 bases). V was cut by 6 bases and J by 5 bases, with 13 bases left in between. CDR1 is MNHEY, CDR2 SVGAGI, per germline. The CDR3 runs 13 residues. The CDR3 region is CASSSQGWTEAFF. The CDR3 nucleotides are TGTGCCAGCAGCTCGCAGGGTTGGACTGAAGCTTTCTTT.

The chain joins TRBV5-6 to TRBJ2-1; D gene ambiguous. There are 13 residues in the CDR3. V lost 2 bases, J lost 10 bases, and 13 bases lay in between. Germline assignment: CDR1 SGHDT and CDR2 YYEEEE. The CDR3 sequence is CASSLPGLSEQFF. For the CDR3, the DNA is TGTGCCAGCAGCTTACCCGGGCTATCCGAGCAGTTCTTC.

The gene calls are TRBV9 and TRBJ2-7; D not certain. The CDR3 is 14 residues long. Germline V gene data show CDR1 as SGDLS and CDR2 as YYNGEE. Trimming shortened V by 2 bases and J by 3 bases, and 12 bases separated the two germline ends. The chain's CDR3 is CASSVRDGLYEQYF. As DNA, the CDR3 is TGTGCCAGCAGCGTTCGAGACGGCCTCTACGAGCAGTACTTC. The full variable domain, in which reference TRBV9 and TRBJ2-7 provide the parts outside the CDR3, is DSGVTQTPKHLITATGQRVTLRCSPRSGDLSVYWYQQSLDQGLQFLIQYYNGEERAKGNILERFSAQQFPDLHSELNLSSLELGDSALYFCASSVRDGLYEQYFGPGTRLTVT.

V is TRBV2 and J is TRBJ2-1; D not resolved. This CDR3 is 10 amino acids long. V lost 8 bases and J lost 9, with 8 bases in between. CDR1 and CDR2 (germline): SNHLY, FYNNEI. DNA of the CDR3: TGTGCCAGCGTTTTCGGTGAGCAGTTCTTC. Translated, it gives CASVFGEQFF.